The rows below give T cell receptor beta chains drawn from one sample of a study of T cell repertoires in cytomegalovirus infection. Their specific antigens are unknown. Each CDR3 protein is one row after TCRdb ran MiXCR on the reads. The table shows about 900,000 distinct CDR3 sequences, with roughly 30% occurring only once. The material sequenced was cultured CD8+ T cells from PBMCs, taken from culture after CMV antigen stimulation. These receptor sequences come from a human donor in good health (CMV status not recorded). Some clones in this sample may be carry-over from other donors' samples. The CDR3 runs from the conserved cysteine through the conserved F or W. A D gene is named only where the DNA matches it firmly. Rows give clone size only sometimes, using once, few, many, or a class for an expanded clone.

TRBV19	.	TRBJ1-1	.	CASSTYGLRGRHTEAFF	TGTGCCAGTAGTACCTACGGACTTAGAGGGCGACACACTGAAGCTTTCTTT
TRBV6-6	TRBD2	TRBJ2-3	.	CASSTKKTGTTSTDTQYF	TGTGCCAGCAGCACCAAAAAAACCGGGACTACTAGCACAGATACGCAGTATTTT
TRBV12-5	TRBD1	TRBJ2-1	few	CASSTGGLYNEQFF	TGTGCTAGTTCGACAGGGGGCCTATACAATGAGCAGTTCTTC
TRBV10-3	.	TRBJ2-5	.	CSISEVGEETQYF	TGTTCCATCAGTGAGGTTGGGGAAGAGACCCAGTACTTC
TRBV19	.	TRBJ1-4	few	CASSPGTDANEKLFF	TGTGCCAGTAGCCCCGGGACGGACGCTAATGAAAAACTGTTTTTT
TRBV27	.	TRBJ1-1	few	CASSLYPGVDTEAFF	TGTGCCAGCAGTTTATACCCAGGGGTGGACACTGAAGCTTTCTTT
TRBV7-6	TRBD1	TRBJ2-3	few	CASSMDREPTDTQYF	TGTGCCAGCAGCATGGACAGGGAACCCACAGATACGCAGTATTTT
TRBV28	.	TRBJ1-5	.	CASSSPSEDSNQPQHF	TGTGCCAGCAGTTCCCCGTCCGAGGATAGCAATCAGCCCCAGCATTTT
TRBV6-6	.	TRBJ2-5	few	CASSYSSNRQETQYF	TGTGCCAGCAGTTACTCGAGCAACAGACAAGAGACCCAGTACTTC
TRBV6-1	.	TRBJ2-5	.	CASSEGRFQETQYF	TGTGCCAGCAGTGAAGGGCGGTTCCAAGAGACCCAGTACTTC
TRBV13	.	TRBJ2-1	.	CASSLERSYNEQFF	TGTGCCAGCAGCTTAGAACGGTCCTACAATGAGCAGTTCTTC
TRBV10-3	.	TRBJ2-7	few	CAMGSTGSYEQYF	TGTGCCATGGGGAGTACTGGTTCCTACGAGCAGTACTTC
TRBV7-9	.	TRBJ1-1	.	CASSLSEQGRTEAFF	TGTGCCAGCAGCTTATCGGAGCAGGGGCGAACTGAAGCTTTCTTT
TRBV2	.	TRBJ2-5	few	CASCRRGVETQYF	TGTGCCAGCTGCAGGCGTGGGGTAGAGACCCAGTACTTC
TRBV7-6	TRBD2	TRBJ2-7	few	CASSLLADSYEQYF	TGTGCCAGCAGCTTACTAGCGGATTCCTACGAGCAGTACTTC
TRBV7-8	TRBD1	TRBJ2-4	many	CASSFPGQGTRAKNIQYF	TGTGCCAGCAGCTTCCCGGGACAGGGGACTAGGGCCAAAAACATTCAGTACTTC
TRBV7-9	.	TRBJ2-1	many	CASSLARGASYNEQFF	TGTGCCAGCAGCTTAGCCAGGGGAGCCTCCTACAATGAGCAGTTCTTC
TRBV25-1	TRBD1	TRBJ1-1	.	CASSDRDRARDTEAFF	TGTGCCAGCAGTGACCGGGACAGGGCACGGGACACTGAAGCTTTCTTT
TRBV7-2	.	TRBJ1-2	many	CASSLTGLRDYGYTF	TGTGCCAGCAGCTTAACGGGATTAAGGGACTATGGCTACACCTTC
TRBV7-4	TRBD1	TRBJ1-2	.	CANSFTGTGDIYGYTF	TGTGCCAACAGTTTCACCGGGACAGGGGATATCTATGGCTACACCTTC
TRBV27	TRBD2	TRBJ2-1	few	CASSLNGLAHYNEQFF	TGTGCCAGCAGTTTAAACGGACTAGCCCACTACAATGAGCAGTTCTTC
TRBV9	.	TRBJ1-1	.	CASTGGPATEAFF	TGTGCCAGCACCGGGGGACCGGCCACTGAAGCTTTCTTT
TRBV29-1	.	TRBJ2-1	.	CSVDLRGRGAGNEQFF	TGCAGCGTTGATTTGAGGGGGCGGGGGGCTGGCAATGAGCAGTTCTTC